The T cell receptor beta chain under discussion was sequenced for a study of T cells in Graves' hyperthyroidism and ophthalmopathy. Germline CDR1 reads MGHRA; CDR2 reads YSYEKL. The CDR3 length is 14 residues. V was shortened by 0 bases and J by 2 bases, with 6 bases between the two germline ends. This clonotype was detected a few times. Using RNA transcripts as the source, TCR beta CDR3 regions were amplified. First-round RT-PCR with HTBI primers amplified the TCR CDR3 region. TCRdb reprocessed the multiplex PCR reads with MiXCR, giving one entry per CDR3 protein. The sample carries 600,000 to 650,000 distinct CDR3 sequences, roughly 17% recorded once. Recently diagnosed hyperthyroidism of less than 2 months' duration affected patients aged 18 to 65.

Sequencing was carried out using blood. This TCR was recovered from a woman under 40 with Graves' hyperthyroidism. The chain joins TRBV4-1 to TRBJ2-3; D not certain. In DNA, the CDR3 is TGCGCCAGCAGCCAAGATCCGAACACAGATACGCAGTATTTT. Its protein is CASSQDPNTDTQYF.